This TCR beta chain was found in a study of T cell clonotyping in hematopoietic cell transplantation. Notes on the study in general: After transplant, recipient diversity fell while pathologically expanded clonotypes grew through day 180. CD4 and CD8 repertoire contributions could not be separated without sorting. At the given depth, recipient repertoires were over 95% de novo clonotypes.

Samples: about 28 days before transplant, then days 30, 100 and 180 after. With regard to this clone: Its target is unknown.

Sequenced by immunoSEQ multiplex PCR; TCRdb stores in-frame clones only, minus some. The data show around 9,600 clones, 60% to 80% seen once. The sample consisted of peripheral blood mononuclear cells, taken 180 days after allogeneic stem cell transplant. This sequence originates from a female patient aged 45-60 years who had an allogeneic stem cell transplant from a related donor, so the T cells may come from the graft donor. Some clones in this sample may be carry-over from other donors' samples.

The CDR3 reads CSVEEERVLYTF. Here the CDR3 DNA reads TGCAGCGTTGAAGAGGAGAGGGTTCTCTACACCTTC. The chain employs TRBV29-1 and TRBJ1-2; D gene uncertain. Germline CDR1 is SQVTM and CDR2 is ANQGSEA. The CDR3 sequence is 12 residues long. Trimming removed 0 bases at V and 10 bases at J, with 12 bases between.